This paragraph reports one TCR beta chain. CD8 cells classed as naive were CD45RO-negative and positively selected for CCR7, excluding terminally differentiated effector memory CD45RA+ cells. The method was immunoSEQ multiplex PCR; TCRdb's version includes in-frame clones alone and lacks a portion of them. In the table there are about 2,100,000 clones, 93% of which are singletons. Per the germline V gene, CDR1 is SEHNR and CDR2 is FQNEAQ (reference sequence). The trim removed 5 bases at V and 4 bases at J, leaving 5 bases unmatched. CDR3 length equals 15 residues. The sample is drawn from a study of shared clonotypes between healthy human individuals.

The sample comprised naive CD8+ T cells from PBMCs. The receptor was isolated from a man between 18 and 35 years old in good health. Some clones in this sample may be carry-over from other donors' samples. The rearrangement uses TRBV7-9 and TRBJ1-2, with 12 bases fitting TRBD1. The CDR3 reads CASSPGQGAVYGYTF. The CDR3 nucleotides read TGTGCCAGCAGCCCGGGACAGGGGGCGGTCTATGGCTACACCTTC.